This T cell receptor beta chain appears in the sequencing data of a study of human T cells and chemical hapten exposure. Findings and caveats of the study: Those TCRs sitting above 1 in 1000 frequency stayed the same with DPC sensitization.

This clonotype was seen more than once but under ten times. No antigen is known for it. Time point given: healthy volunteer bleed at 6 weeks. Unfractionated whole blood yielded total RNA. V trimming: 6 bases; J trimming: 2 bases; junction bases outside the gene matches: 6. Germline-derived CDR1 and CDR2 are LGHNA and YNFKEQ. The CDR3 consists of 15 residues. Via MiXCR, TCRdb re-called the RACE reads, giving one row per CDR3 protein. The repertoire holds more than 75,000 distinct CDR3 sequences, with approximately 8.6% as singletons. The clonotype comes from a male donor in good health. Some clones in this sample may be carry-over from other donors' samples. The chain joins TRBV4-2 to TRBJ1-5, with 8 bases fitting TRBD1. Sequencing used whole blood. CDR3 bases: TGTGCCAGCAGAATCGAGACAGGGGGCAATCAGCCCCAGCATTTT. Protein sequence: CASRIETGGNQPQHF.